This TCR beta chain was profiled in a study of T cell clonotyping in hematopoietic cell transplantation. Study conclusions and caveats: Recipient TCR diversity dropped after transplant; expanded clonotypes rose from day 30 to 180.

This table comes from immunoSEQ multiplex PCR, and its TCRdb copy is limited to in-frame clones, with some not included. The sample lists 60,000 to 75,000 clones; around 94% were seen once. On this clone: Its matching antigen is unknown.

This receptor was obtained from a man in his forties or fifties in good health. Some clones in this sample may be carry-over from other donors' samples. Sequencing used peripheral blood mononuclear cells.

This CDR3 is CRRQPSQETQYF. Here the CDR3 DNA reads TGCAGGAGACAGCCCTCACAAGAGACCCAGTACTTC. The chain uses TRBV29-1 and TRBJ2-5, with D possibly matching TRBD1 (5 bases). The CDR3 totals 12 residues. From germline, CDR1 is SQVTM and CDR2 ANQGSEA.